This TCR beta chain stems from a study of regulatory T cells in long-lasting Graves disease. Building the TCR beta libraries relied on iRepertoire HTBI primers, and CDR3 regions underwent Arm-PCR. TCRdb re-called the multiplex PCR reads through MiXCR, storing one row per CDR3 protein. The sample has just over 600,000 distinct CDR3 sequences; around 15% are singletons. Time point in this sample: newly diagnosed GD, antithyroid drugs for less than 3 months. Isolated PBMC RNA provided the starting material for the TCR library. In this sample, this clonotype turned up a few times. The antigen is undetermined. Trimming removed 6 bases from V and 4 bases from J; junction bases left unmatched: 5. Germline loops: CDR1 DFQATT, CDR2 SNEGSKA (reference sequence). The CDR3 length is 14 residues. Broader study findings: Newly diagnosed patients shared about a thousand public clonotypes; persistent patients shared a few thousand.

Separately, the same data were catalogued under a study of T cells in Graves' hyperthyroidism and ophthalmopathy.

The sequencing used peripheral blood mononuclear cells (PBMCs), collected at new diagnosis, from a patient treated with antithyroid drugs. This TCR was sampled from a woman aged 25 to 39 with Graves disease. The chain recombines TRBV20-1 with TRBJ2-5; 13 nucleotides align to TRBD2. CDR3 sequence (DNA): TGCAGTGCCCGACTAGCGGGAGGAGCAGAGACCCAGTACTTC. Translating it yields CSARLAGGAETQYF.